These T cell receptor beta chains were read from a single sample in a study of T-cell reconstitution after alpha-beta-depleted transplantation in children. TCRdb re-analysed the PCR reads in MiXCR, keeping a single row per CDR3 protein. This table has about 300,000 distinct CDR3 sequences, about a tenth appearing once. Source: PBMCs, taken before TCRalphabeta/CD19-depleted stem cell transplant. The source of these receptors is a boy under three years old with acute myeloid leukemia, due to receive a stem cell transplant. Both conserved end residues are part of each CDR3. D genes are given only for firm matches. Only part of the rows carry a size: once, few, many, or a class if the clone is expanded.

j_call	v_call	clone_size	d_call	cdr3_nt	cdr3_aa
TRBJ2-4	TRBV4-3	many	NA	TGCGCCAGCAGCCAATTCGTTGATGATACGGGAGCCGGGGCCAAAAACATTCAGTACTTC	CASSQFVDDTGAGAKNIQYF
TRBJ2-6	TRBV12-3/TRBV12-4	many	NA	TGTGCCAGCAGCCATACGGGGGGGGCCAACGTCCTGACTTTC	CASSHTGGANVLTF
TRBJ2-3	TRBV20-1	few	TRBD1	TGCAGTGCTCGGGACAGGGAAGGGACTCATACGCAGTATTTT	CSARDREGTHTQYF
TRBJ2-7	TRBV18	many	NA	TGTGCCAGCTCACCACCGTCTAGGGCCTACGAGCAGTACTTC	CASSPPSRAYEQYF
TRBJ1-1	TRBV10-3	many	NA	TGTGCCATCAGTGACCTTGTGTTGGCTGAAGCTTTCTTT	CAISDLVLAEAFF
TRBJ2-1	TRBV5-1	many	NA	TGCGCCAGCAGCTTGCCTCGGGAACTAGGGCGGCTCTACAATGAGCAGTTCTTC	CASSLPRELGRLYNEQFF
TRBJ2-1	TRBV24-1	many	NA	TGTGCCACCAGTGATTTGGGTACCGATGAGCAGTTCTTC	CATSDLGTDEQFF
TRBJ2-7	TRBV28	many	TRBD1	TGTGCCAGCAGTTCCGCGGACAGGGTTAGGGAGCAGTACTTC	CASSSADRVREQYF
TRBJ2-1	TRBV7-9	few	TRBD2	TGTGCCAGCAGCTTTAGCGGGGAGTACAATGAGCAGTTCTTC	CASSFSGEYNEQFF
TRBJ2-4	TRBV28	many	NA	TGTGCCAGCAGTCCTCTTTCGATGGGGATTCAGTACTTC	CASSPLSMGIQYF
TRBJ2-7	TRBV12-1	NA	NA	TGTGCCAGCAGCTCCAGGCCCGACTGTTATGAATACGAGCAGTACTTC	CASSSRPDCYEYEQYF
TRBJ2-3	TRBV3-1	NA	NA	TGTGCCAGCAGCCAAGAGAGCCCAGATACGCAGTATTTT	CASSQESPDTQYF
TRBJ2-1	TRBV18	NA	TRBD1	TGTGCCAGCTCACAATGGACAGGGGGCAATGAGCAGTTCTTC	CASSQWTGGNEQFF
TRBJ2-7	TRBV29-1	many	TRBD1	TGCAGCGTTGGGGACAGGGCACTCTACGAGCAGTACTTC	CSVGDRALYEQYF
TRBJ1-2	TRBV7-9	many	NA	TGTGCCAGCAGCTACCAGGGATCTGGCTACACCTTC	CASSYQGSGYTF
TRBJ2-7	TRBV10-3	NA	TRBD1	TGTGCCATCAGTGAGTCAGGGACAGGGGAGTATTACGAGCAGTACTTC	CAISESGTGEYYEQYF
TRBJ2-1	TRBV7-2	many	TRBD1	TGTGCCAGCAGCTTAGGGGGGACAGGGCGGAATGAGCAGTTCTTC	CASSLGGTGRNEQFF
TRBJ2-1	TRBV20-1	many	TRBD2	TGCAGTGCTAGTCCTAGCGGGAGGCCCTATGAGCAGTTCTTC	CSASPSGRPYEQFF
TRBJ2-2	TRBV7-3	few	NA	TGTGCCAGCAGCCACGCACGGACCGGGGAGCTGTTTTTT	CASSHARTGELFF
TRBJ2-3	TRBV7-2	few	TRBD2	TGTGCCAGCAGCGGGACTAGCGGGAGGGCCACAGATACGCAGTATTTT	CASSGTSGRATDTQYF
TRBJ2-5	TRBV3-1	NA	TRBD2	TGTGCCAGCAGCCAATTCGGGGGGGGCGCGACCCAGTACTTC	CASSQFGGGATQYF
TRBJ2-1	TRBV20-1	many	TRBD2	TGCAGTGCTAGAGATAGGACTAGCGGTCCATACAATGAGCAGTTCTTC	CSARDRTSGPYNEQFF
TRBJ2-5	TRBV7-2	few	TRBD2	TGTGCCAGCAGCTTACCCGGACTAGTCTCCGGGGAGACCCAGTACTTC	CASSLPGLVSGETQYF
TRBJ2-2	TRBV3-1	few	NA	TGTGCCAGCAGCAGCCGGGACGGGATAGGCGGGGAGCTGTTTTTT	CASSSRDGIGGELFF
TRBJ1-6	TRBV28	many	NA	TGTGCCAGCAGTCCCCACGGTTTTTACTCACCCCTCCACTTT	CASSPHGFYSPLHF
TRBJ2-2	TRBV12-3/TRBV12-4	many	TRBD1	TGTGCCAGCAGGAGAGACAGGGGGGACACCGGGGAGCTGTTTTTT	CASRRDRGDTGELFF
TRBJ2-7	TRBV7-9	many	NA	TGTGCCAGCAGCTTGCCGGGACCGATCTACGAGCAGTACTTC	CASSLPGPIYEQYF
TRBJ2-6	TRBV29-1	many	NA	TGCAGCGTTGGACACTCTGGGGCCAACGTCCTGACTTTC	CSVGHSGANVLTF
TRBJ2-2	TRBV5-1	many	NA	TGCGCCAGCAGCTTGAGTGGTACAGCTTACACCGGGGAGCTGTTTTTT	CASSLSGTAYTGELFF
TRBJ1-2	TRBV15	few	NA	TGTGCCACCAGAGGGGCCTTCTATGGCTACACCTTC	CATRGAFYGYTF
TRBJ1-4	TRBV28	many	NA	TGTGCCAGCAGTTCCCAGAGGGGATCAACTAATGAAAAACTGTTTTTT	CASSSQRGSTNEKLFF
TRBJ1-1	TRBV29-1	many	NA	TGCAGCGTTGAAGTGGTAGGTAGAGCTTTCTTT	CSVEVVGRAFF
TRBJ2-5	TRBV15	many	NA	TGTGCCACCAGCATTCCTAGTCAAGAGACCCAGTACTTC	CATSIPSQETQYF
TRBJ1-3	TRBV14	many	NA	TGTGCCAGCGGGGGGAGCAGGCCTGGAAACACCATATATTTT	CASGGSRPGNTIYF
TRBJ2-7	TRBV27	many	TRBD2	TGTGCCAGCAGTAGGACTAGCGGGAGAACCTACGAGCAGTACTTC	CASSRTSGRTYEQYF
TRBJ1-3	TRBV7-2	few	NA	TGTGCCAGCAGCTTAACGCTTGGGGGAAGCTCTGGAAACACCATATATTTT	CASSLTLGGSSGNTIYF
TRBJ2-3	TRBV29-1	many	TRBD1	TGCAGCGTGTTGACAGGGTCAGATACGCAGTATTTT	CSVLTGSDTQYF
TRBJ2-3	TRBV28	many	TRBD2	TGTGCCAGCAGTTTATACCCCAGCGGGAGAGGAACAGATACGCAGTATTTT	CASSLYPSGRGTDTQYF
TRBJ2-2	TRBV21-1	NA	NA	NA	CASSTTPGSCFF
TRBJ2-1	TRBV4-3	many	NA	TGCGCCAGCAGCCAAACGGATAGCTCCTACAATGAGCAGTTCTTC	CASSQTDSSYNEQFF
TRBJ2-1	TRBV7-6	many	NA	TGTGCCAGCAGCTTAGGCGACTCCAATGAGCAGTTCTTC	CASSLGDSNEQFF
TRBJ2-1	TRBV7-9	many	TRBD2	TGTGCCAGCAGCTCCCTCGGCGGGAGGGCCCGGTCCTACAATGAGCAGTTCTTC	CASSSLGGRARSYNEQFF
TRBJ2-3	TRBV5-5	NA	NA	TGTGCCAGCAGCAACGACGTATTCACAGATACGCAGTATTTT	CASSNDVFTDTQYF
TRBJ2-4	TRBV5-5	many	TRBD1	TGTGCCAGCAGCTTCGGACAGGGGGTCAAAAACATTCAGTACTTC	CASSFGQGVKNIQYF
TRBJ2-7	TRBV19	NA	TRBD1	TGTGCCTGGAGTTGGGACAGACACGAGCAGTACTTC	CAWSWDRHEQYF
TRBJ2-2	TRBV7-3	many	TRBD2	TGTGCCAGCGGCTGGAGTGGGACTAGCGGGAACACCGGGGAGCTGTTTTTT	CASGWSGTSGNTGELFF
TRBJ2-3	TRBV5-1	many	NA	TGCGCCAGCAGAATCAGGGAGATCGGCACAGATACGCAGTATTTT	CASRIREIGTDTQYF
TRBJ2-1	TRBV20-1	many	NA	TGCAGTGCTAGAGACTGGTCGAGCTCCTACAATGAGCAGTTCTTC	CSARDWSSSYNEQFF
TRBJ2-7	TRBV6-2/TRBV6-3	NA	TRBD1	TGTGCCACCTGGACAGGTCCCTACGAGCAGTACTTC	CATWTGPYEQYF
TRBJ2-3	TRBV5-6	many	NA	TGTGCCAGCAGCTTGACCTCTAATACGCAGTATTTT	CASSLTSNTQYF
TRBJ2-7	TRBV18	few	NA	TGTGCCAGCTCACCAGGGCGACTCGCCTACGAGCAGTACTTC	CASSPGRLAYEQYF
TRBJ1-5	TRBV19	many	NA	TGTGCCAGGGCACAAATCCATCAGCCCCAGCATTTT	CARAQIHQPQHF
TRBJ1-3	TRBV28	many	NA	TGTGCCAGCAGGAGAAGGGACCGTCTTGGAAACACCATATATTTT	CASRRRDRLGNTIYF
TRBJ2-1	TRBV7-6	many	TRBD2	TGTGCCAGCAGCTTAGAGGGGACTAGCGGGAGGTTCTACAATGAGCAGTTCTTC	CASSLEGTSGRFYNEQFF
TRBJ2-7	TRBV28	NA	TRBD1	TGTGCCAGCAGTTTACTCAGGACAGGGCGAGAGCAGTACTTC	CASSLLRTGREQYF
TRBJ2-1	TRBV15	NA	NA	TGTGCCACCAGCAGTGAACAGGGAACCTTCAATGAGCAGTTCTTC	CATSSEQGTFNEQFF
TRBJ1-2	TRBV5-1	NA	TRBD1	TGCGCCAGCAGCTATCCGGGACAGCTAAACTATGGCTACACCTTC	CASSYPGQLNYGYTF